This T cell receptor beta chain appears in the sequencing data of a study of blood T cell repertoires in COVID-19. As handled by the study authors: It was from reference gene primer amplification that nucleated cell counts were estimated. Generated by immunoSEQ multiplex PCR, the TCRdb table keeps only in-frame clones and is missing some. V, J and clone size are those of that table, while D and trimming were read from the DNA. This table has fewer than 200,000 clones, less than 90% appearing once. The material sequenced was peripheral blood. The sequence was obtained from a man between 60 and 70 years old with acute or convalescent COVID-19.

The CDR3 sequence is CASRTGTGVEQYF. In DNA form, the CDR3 reads TGTGCCAGCAGGACCGGGACAGGGGTCGAGCAGTACTTC. The rearrangement links TRBV11-2 to TRBJ2-7, with TRBD1 identical over 10 bases. The CDR3 is 13 residues long. Germline V gene sequence: CDR1 SGHAT, CDR2 FQNNGV. The junction had 5 bases not matched to a gene; V was cut back by 6 bases and J by 6 bases.